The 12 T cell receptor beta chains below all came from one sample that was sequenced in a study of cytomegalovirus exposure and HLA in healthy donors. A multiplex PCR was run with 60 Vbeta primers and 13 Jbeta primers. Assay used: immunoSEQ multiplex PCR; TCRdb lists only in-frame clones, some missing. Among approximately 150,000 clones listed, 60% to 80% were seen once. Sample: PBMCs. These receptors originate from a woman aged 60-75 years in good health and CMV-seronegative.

CDR3 region: CASSSDRGLSNEQFF. CDR3 coding DNA: TGTGCCAGCAGCTCGGACAGGGGGCTTAGTAATGAGCAGTTCTTC. The chain uses TRBV2 and TRBJ2-1; 11 nucleotides match TRBD1. Germline CDR1 reads SNHLY; CDR2 reads FYNNEI. V was pared by 6 bases and J by 7 bases, with 8 bases of the junction left unmatched. The CDR3 contains 15 residues.

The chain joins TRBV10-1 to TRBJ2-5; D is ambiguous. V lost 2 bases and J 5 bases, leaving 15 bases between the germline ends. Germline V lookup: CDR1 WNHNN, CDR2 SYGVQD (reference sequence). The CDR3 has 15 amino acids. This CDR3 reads CASSEGQAGRETQYF. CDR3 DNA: TGCGCCAGCAGTGAGGGGCAGGCTGGCAGGGAGACCCAGTACTTC.

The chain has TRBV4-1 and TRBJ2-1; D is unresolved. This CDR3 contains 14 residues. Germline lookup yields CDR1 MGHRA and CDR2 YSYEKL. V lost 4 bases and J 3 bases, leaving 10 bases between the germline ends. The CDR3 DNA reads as TGCGCCAGCAGCCGAAGCCGTGGCTACAATGAGCAGTTCTTC. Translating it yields CASSRSRGYNEQFF.

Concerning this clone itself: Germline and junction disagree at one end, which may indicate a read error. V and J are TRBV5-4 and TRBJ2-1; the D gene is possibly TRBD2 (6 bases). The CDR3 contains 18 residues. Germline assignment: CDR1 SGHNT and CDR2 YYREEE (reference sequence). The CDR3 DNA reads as TGTGCCAGCAGCTTGATATCTATTAAGGCGGGACGTTACAAAGAGCAGTTCTTC. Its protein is CASSLISIKAGRYKEQFF. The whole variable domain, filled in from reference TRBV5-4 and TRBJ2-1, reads ETGVTQSPTHLIKTRGQQVTLRCSSQSGHNTVSWYQQALGQGPQFIFQYYREEENGRGNFPPRFSGLQFPNYSSELNVNALELDDSALYLCASSLISIKAGRYKEQFFGPGTRLTVL.

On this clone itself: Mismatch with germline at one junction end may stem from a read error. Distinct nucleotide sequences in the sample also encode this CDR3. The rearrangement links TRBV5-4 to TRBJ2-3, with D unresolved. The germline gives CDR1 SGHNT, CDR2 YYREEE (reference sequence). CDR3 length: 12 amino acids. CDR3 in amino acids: CASSLRADTQYF. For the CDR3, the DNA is TGCGCCAGCAGCTTGAGAGCAGATACGCAGTATTTT.

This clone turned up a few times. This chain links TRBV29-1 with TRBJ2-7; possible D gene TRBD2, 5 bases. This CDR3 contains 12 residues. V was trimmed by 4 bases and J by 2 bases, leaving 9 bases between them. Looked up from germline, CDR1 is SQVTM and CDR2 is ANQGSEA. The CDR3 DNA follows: TGCAGCGTTGGGACTTCCCCCTACGAGCAGTACTTC. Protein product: CSVGTSPYEQYF.

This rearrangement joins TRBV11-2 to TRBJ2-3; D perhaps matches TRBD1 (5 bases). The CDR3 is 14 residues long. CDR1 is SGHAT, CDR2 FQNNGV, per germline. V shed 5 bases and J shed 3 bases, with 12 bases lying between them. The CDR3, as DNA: TGTGCCAGCAGCATGGGGCGTTGGACAGATACGCAGTATTTT. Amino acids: CASSMGRWTDTQYF.

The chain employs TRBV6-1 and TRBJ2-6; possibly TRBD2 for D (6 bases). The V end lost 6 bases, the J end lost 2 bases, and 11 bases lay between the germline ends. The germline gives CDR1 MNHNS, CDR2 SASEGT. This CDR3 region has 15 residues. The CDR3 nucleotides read TGTGCCAGCAGATCCGGGGGAACTGGGGCCAACGTCCTGACTTTC. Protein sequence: CASRSGGTGANVLTF.

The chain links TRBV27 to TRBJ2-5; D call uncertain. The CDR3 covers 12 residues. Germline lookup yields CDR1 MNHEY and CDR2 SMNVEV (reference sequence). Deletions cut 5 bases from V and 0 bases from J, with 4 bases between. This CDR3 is CASSPYQETQYF. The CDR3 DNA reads TGTGCCAGCAGTCCGTACCAAGAGACCCAGTACTTC.

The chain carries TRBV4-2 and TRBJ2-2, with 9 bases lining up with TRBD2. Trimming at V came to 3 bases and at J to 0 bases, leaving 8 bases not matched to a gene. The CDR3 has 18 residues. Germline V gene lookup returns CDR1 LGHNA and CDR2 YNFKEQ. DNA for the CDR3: TGTGCCAGCAGCCAGGAGACTAGCGGAAGCTCGAACACCGGGGAGCTGTTTTTT. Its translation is CASSQETSGSSNTGELFF.

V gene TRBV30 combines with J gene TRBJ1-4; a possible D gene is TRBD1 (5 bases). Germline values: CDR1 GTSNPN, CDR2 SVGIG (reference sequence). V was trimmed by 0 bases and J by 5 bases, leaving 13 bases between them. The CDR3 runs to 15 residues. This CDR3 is CAWSVWGEGNEKLFF. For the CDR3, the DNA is TGTGCCTGGAGTGTATGGGGGGAAGGAAATGAAAAACTGTTTTTT.

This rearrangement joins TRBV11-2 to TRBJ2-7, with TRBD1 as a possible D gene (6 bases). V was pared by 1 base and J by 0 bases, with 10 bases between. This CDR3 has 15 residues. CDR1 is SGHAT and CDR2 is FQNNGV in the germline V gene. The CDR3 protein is CASSLAGHPSYEQYF. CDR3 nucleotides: TGTGCCAGCAGCTTAGCGGGACATCCCTCCTACGAGCAGTACTTC.